The clone carrying this T cell receptor beta chain was seen once. Per the study methods: Estimation of nucleated cell counts relied on the amplification of reference gene primers. Produced via immunoSEQ multiplex PCR; TCRdb's table is partial and in-frame only. V, J and clone size are taken as reported in that table, and D and trimming were inferred from the DNA itself. The table shows 100,000 or so clones, with about nine tenths occurring only once. Trimming took 4 bases from V and 7 from J, leaving 18 bases between them. The CDR3 contains 14 residues. Germline CDR1 is SGHRS and CDR2 is YFSETQ. The data originate from a study of blood T cell repertoires in COVID-19.

The sample comprised peripheral blood. The receptor's source is a man aged 60 to 75 with acute or convalescent COVID-19. V gene TRBV5-1 combines with J gene TRBJ2-7, with D perhaps TRBD1 (6 bases). This CDR3 is CASSTDGQGKEQYF. CDR3 nucleotide sequence: TGCGCCAGCAGCACCGACGGGCAGGGGAAGGAGCAGTACTTC.